These 11 T cell receptor beta chains share one sample of origin, sequenced in a study of OX40 agonist ivuxolimab in advanced cancers. This table comes from immunoSEQ multiplex PCR, and its TCRdb copy is limited to in-frame clones, with some not included. The data hold tens of thousands of clones, with approximately 81% observed a single time. The sequencing used CD4+ or CD8+ T cells sorted from blood, collected in a trial of the OX40 agonist ivuxolimab. The receptors derive from an adult with an advanced solid tumor such as melanoma, head and neck, liver or kidney cancer.

The chain links TRBV6-5 to TRBJ2-7; D gene uncertain. Trimming pared 0 bases from V and 2 bases from J, leaving 5 bases between. The CDR3 runs to 13 residues. Germline-derived CDR1 and CDR2 are MNHEY and SVGAGI. The CDR3 protein is CASSYSGTYEQYF. Here the CDR3 DNA reads TGTGCCAGCAGTTACTCAGGGACCTACGAGCAGTACTTC.

V is TRBV5-1 and J is TRBJ1-2; D call uncertain. Trimming pared 0 bases from V and 0 bases from J, leaving 12 bases between. The CDR3 has 16 amino acids. Germline assignment: CDR1 SGHRS and CDR2 YFSETQ. DNA of the CDR3: TGCGCCAGCAGCTTGGCCGGGCGGGTTACTAACTATGGCTACACCTTC. Its protein product is CASSLAGRVTNYGYTF.

The rearrangement links TRBV2 to TRBJ1-6, with D possibly matching TRBD1 (6 bases). CDR1 is SNHLY, CDR2 FYNNEI, per germline. Trimming took off 6 bases at V and 8 bases at J, with 17 bases between the two ends. The CDR3 runs to 15 residues. The CDR3 coding sequence is TGTGCCAGCAGCGGCGACAGGCCCTGGGATTCACCCCTCCACTTT. This translates into CASSGDRPWDSPLHF.

CDR3 amino acids: CASSWDSGTGELFF. The CDR3 bases are TGTGCCAGTAGTTGGGATAGCGGCACCGGGGAGCTGTTTTTT. The chain recombines TRBV2 with TRBJ2-2; D perhaps matches TRBD2 (6 bases). Trimming stripped 9 bases from V and 4 bases from J, with 15 bases between. Germline CDR1 reads SNHLY; CDR2 reads FYNNEI. The CDR3 is made up of 14 amino acids.

The table lists this clone with a few counts. As DNA, the CDR3 is TGTGCCATCAGGCAGGGGACAGGGGACCTCCAAGAGACCCAGTACTTC. Its translation is CAIRQGTGDLQETQYF. This chain links TRBV10-3 with TRBJ2-5; 10 nucleotides match TRBD1. With V trimmed by 6 bases and J by 1 base, 8 bases remained unmatched. Germline values: CDR1 ENHRY, CDR2 SYGVKD. This CDR3 is built from 16 residues.

V and J are TRBV9 and TRBJ2-7, with D uncertain. Germline CDR1 is SGDLS and CDR2 is YYNGEE. Between the trimmed V and J ends, which lost 5 bases and 0 bases, there was a span of 12 bases. CDR3 size: 14 residues. CDR3 sequence reads: CASSAEASSYEQYF. Written as DNA, the CDR3 is TGTGCCAGCAGTGCCGAGGCAAGCTCCTACGAGCAGTACTTC. The whole variable domain, filled in from reference TRBV9 and TRBJ2-7, reads DSGVTQTPKHLITATGQRVTLRCSPRSGDLSVYWYQQSLDQGLQFLIQYYNGEERAKGNILERFSAQQFPDLHSELNLSSLELGDSALYFCASSAEASSYEQYFGPGTRLTVT.

The chain combines TRBV29-1 with TRBJ2-1, with 9 bases that match TRBD2. The CDR3 totals 14 residues. V lost 4 bases to trimming and J lost 2 bases; unmatched junction nucleotides: 3. Germline V lookup: CDR1 SQVTM, CDR2 ANQGSEA. CDR3 coding DNA: TGCAGCGTTGTAGCGGGGGCCCCCTACAATGAGCAGTTCTTC. Translating gives CSVVAGAPYNEQFF.

This clone was recorded once. The rearrangement joins TRBV7-2 to TRBJ2-7; 8 nucleotides line up with TRBD2. CDR3 length: 15 residues. Germline trimming cut 1 base from V and 6 bases from J; bases unmatched to any gene: 8. CDR1 SGHTA and CDR2 FQGNSA come from the germline V gene. CDR3 sequence (DNA): TGTGCCAGCAGCTTAGATGGGACTAGGACCCGCGAGCAGTACTTC. Residues: CASSLDGTRTREQYF.

CDR3 loop: CASSLEYRGRSSYEQYF. CDR3 DNA sequence: TGTGCCAGCAGCTTGGAATACAGGGGCAGGAGTTCCTACGAGCAGTACTTC. The rearrangement joins TRBV5-6 to TRBJ2-7; TRBD1 matches 7 bases. Germline V gives CDR1 SGHDT, CDR2 YYEEEE. The CDR3 sequence is 17 residues long. V lost 0 bases to trimming and J lost 1 base; unmatched junction nucleotides: 10.

The chain combines TRBV27 with TRBJ2-7, with D possibly TRBD1 on 5 matching bases. CDR3 length: 14 amino acids. V lost 2 bases to trimming and J lost 2 bases, with 10 bases between them. Germline V gives CDR1 MNHEY, CDR2 SMNVEV (reference sequence). CDR3: CASSLVRGTYEQYF. DNA of the CDR3: TGTGCCAGCAGTTTAGTTAGGGGAACCTACGAGCAGTACTTC.

The rearrangement joins TRBV14 to TRBJ2-7, with D possibly TRBD1 on 6 matching bases. CDR1 and CDR2 (germline): SGHDN, FVKESK. V was shortened by 3 bases and J by 6 bases, with 18 bases between the two germline ends. The CDR3 loop spans 15 amino acids. The DNA of the CDR3 is TGTGCCAGCAGCCACCTTCTTACAGGGTACGGCGAGCAGTACTTC. Its protein product is CASSHLLTGYGEQYF.